The rows below give T cell receptor beta chains drawn from one sample of a study of T cells expressing NK-cell markers. TCRdb reprocessed the 5' RACE reads, with one entry per CDR3 protein and no DNA. The table for this sample gives around 110,000 distinct CDR3 sequences. Material: blood T cells: a sorted CD56 or NKG2C T cell subset, CD4+ or CD8+ T cells, or bulk PBMC T cells (not recorded which). These receptors were collected from a woman between 18 and 69 years old in good health. CDR3s include the opening cysteine and the closing phenylalanine or tryptophan.

v_gene	j_gene	CDR3aa
TRBV5-4	TRBJ1-2	CASSLSVGFARDGYTF
TRBV12-5	TRBJ2-6	CASGSSGSGANVLTF
TRBV12-3/TRBV12-4	TRBJ1-5	CASDRGGREPQHF
TRBV9	TRBJ2-2	CASSPVAGENTGELFF
TRBV12-3/TRBV12-4	TRBJ1-1	CASSLAVPNTEAFF
TRBV11-2	TRBJ2-7	CASSLSQHEVQYF
TRBV6-2/TRBV6-3	TRBJ2-4	CASRDATGENIQYF
TRBV12-5	TRBJ1-3	CASGWGISDGNTIYF
TRBV20-1	TRBJ2-5	CSARGLLPPGLAGEMSETQYF
TRBV7-9	TRBJ2-1	CASRKGAGQVHEQFF
TRBV21-1	TRBJ2-4	CASSKHRVLPRYCSGNIQYF
TRBV7-9	TRBJ1-3	CASSSGHRGNTIYF
TRBV4-3	TRBJ1-5	CASSQDRGLGQPQHF
TRBV7-6	TRBJ2-3	CASSLPVRGAYTDTQYF
TRBV13	TRBJ2-1	CASSLGVAGDEQFF
TRBV20-1	TRBJ2-1	CSARDRPQSSYNEQFF
TRBV9	TRBJ2-3	CASSVGFRGSGGSGADTQYF
TRBV10-3	TRBJ2-2	CAISEWVTNTGELFF
TRBV12-2	TRBJ2-1	CASRLVAGELGWDNEQFF
TRBV20-1	TRBJ1-1	CSAGGGADTEAFF
TRBV29-1	TRBJ2-7	CSVFSSSYEQYF
TRBV12-3/TRBV12-4	TRBJ1-5	CASSPGQGRQPQHF
TRBV27	TRBJ2-1	CASSLSQTPYNEQFF
TRBV13	TRBJ2-1	CASSLGTSGSVPYNEQFF
TRBV7-9	TRBJ2-7	CASSSQDYQYEQYF
TRBV9	TRBJ2-5	CASSVWDVEQETQYF
TRBV11-2	TRBJ2-3	CASSEGGEFYTQYF
TRBV7-2	TRBJ1-1	CASSLGGLLMNTEAFF
TRBV24-1	TRBJ2-3	CATSDFSVRWSGEGADTQYF
TRBV21-1	TRBJ2-1	CASSKAASGTGAREQFF
TRBV19	TRBJ2-3	CASSIARGSTDTQYF
TRBV19	TRBJ2-5	CASSIEEGQETQYF
TRBV10-3	TRBJ2-1	CAISTIAGGRNEQFF
TRBV7-2	TRBJ2-1	CASSLTSGVANEQFF
TRBV4-1	TRBJ2-5	CASSPEGPGWETQYF
TRBV18	TRBJ2-3	CASSPNLPGTTSTDTQYF
TRBV11-3	TRBJ2-1	CASSLASGTNSDEQFF
TRBV29-1	TRBJ2-7	CSVGEGGGEYF
TRBV7-6	TRBJ2-2	CASSTTGPQEDTGELFF
TRBV20-1	TRBJ2-7	CSARTGEGFYEQYF
TRBV7-9	TRBJ1-1	CASRPQVGGGTEAFF
TRBV3-1	TRBJ2-1	CASTSPAFEVHEQFF
TRBV20-1	TRBJ1-2	CSAPHPYGYTF
TRBV6-1	TRBJ2-2	CASSTGLGPGELFF
TRBV6-5	TRBJ1-6	CASSYSFGSRSDSPLHF
TRBV29-1	TRBJ2-3	CSVDLPVLEVGTDTQYF
TRBV30	TRBJ1-6	CASTGQGDSPLHF
TRBV24-1	TRBJ2-3	CATSDERETDTQYF
TRBV19	TRBJ2-1	CASSMEDADHNEQFF
TRBV27	TRBJ2-3	CAVGPRADTQYF
TRBV7-9	TRBJ2-3	CASSLGPGLEQYF
TRBV5-6	TRBJ2-1	CASSLAGLYNEQFF